This T cell receptor beta chain derives from a study of shared clonotypes between healthy human individuals. Repertoires were generated with immunoSEQ multiplex PCR, while TCRdb's copy carries only in-frame clones and drops some. The profile covers approximately 2.5 million clones, with more than 90% appearing a single time and around 0.15% taken by the ten largest. What was sequenced was naive CD4+ T cells sorted from blood. Subset meaning: CD45RA+ positively selected. The TCR comes from a man between 18 and 29 years old in good health.

This CDR3 is CASSGSGEKGEQYF. CDR3 nucleotides: TGCGCCAGCAGCGGATCCGGGGAAAAGGGGGAGCAGTACTTC. V is TRBV5-1 and J is TRBJ2-7; possibly TRBD1 or TRBD2 for D (5 bases each). Trimming shortened V by 4 bases and J by 7 bases, and 18 bases separated the two germline ends. This CDR3 is 14 amino acids long. Germline values: CDR1 SGHRS, CDR2 YFSETQ. The whole variable domain, remainder taken from reference TRBV5-1 and TRBJ2-7, is KAGVTQTPRYLIKTRGQQVTLSCSPISGHRSVSWYQQTPGQGLQFLFEYFSETQRNKGNFPGRFSGRQFSNSRSEMNVSTLELGDSALYLCASSGSGEKGEQYFGPGTRLTVT.